This TCR beta chain was identified in a study of T cell repertoires in cytomegalovirus infection (dated by TCRdb to between 2019 and 2020). Regarding the complete study: Recently identified HLA-C-restricted CMV epitopes, whose presentation resists viral immunomodulation, were targeted by peptide stimulations together with well-studied HLA-B-restricted epitopes. The HLA type of each donor mattered for the analysis, because public TCR beta signatures pointed to carriage of CMV infection along with the matching HLA type. Results and caveats for the whole study, not just this receptor: In the ex vivo response, HLA-C-restricted CMV-specific TCR beta clonotypes were dominant, and in two of eight donors the single most frequent clonotype came from this HLA-C-restricted group. In both this cohort and an independent cohort of 352 donors, the cumulative frequency of public TCR beta family members distinguished carriers of CMV infection plus the relevant HLA type.

In this sample, this clonotype turned up a few times. Which antigen it targets is not known. The input lacks base qualities; no much larger clone sits a single base away. The instrument was an Illumina HiSeq 1500. TCRdb reprocessing: public reads trimmed at Q25 with fastp, clones called with MiXCR, in-frame beta chains kept. Each entry merges the rows of one CDR3 protein and shows their most common DNA and genes. The sample includes about 920,000 distinct CDR3 sequences, with about a third observed a single time. Of the sample, around an eighth falls within the top ten clones. This sample's treatment or condition label indicates: in vitro stimulation with specific CMV peptide epitopes to enrich CMV-specific T cells. This sample comprised cultured CD8+ T cells from PBMCs, obtained from culture after CMV antigen stimulation. This TCR was recovered from a human donor in good health (CMV status not recorded). Some clones in this sample may be carry-over from other donors' samples.

The CDR3 is CASSSGVAKNIQYF. DNA sequence: TGTGCCAGCAGTTCCGGGGTAGCCAAAAACATTCAGTACTTC. The chain is made from TRBV28 and TRBJ2-4; possibly the D gene is TRBD2, per 5 matching bases. Relative to germline, V is 4 bases shorter and J is 0 bases shorter, with 7 bases between their ends. CDR1 and CDR2 were assigned from the germline V gene as MDHEN and SYDVKM. Its CDR3 holds 14 amino acids, cysteine through phenylalanine. The sequence is cut down to CDR3 DNA, 42 bases in frame from base 1.